This TCR beta chain was obtained from a study of blood T cells in healthy people across ages. The authors isolated at least 7 million PBMCs per sample. The germline V gene has CDR1 MGHDK and CDR2 SYGVNS. With 1 base removed from V and 0 bases from J, the gap between germline ends came to 8 bases. The CDR3 is 15 amino acids. The use of a sample-barcoded 5' primer and a J-beta primer mix characterized a second PCR of roughly 6 to 11 cycles. TCRdb analysed the 5' RACE reads with MiXCR anew, one entry per CDR3 protein. The sample has 600,000 to 1,000,000 distinct CDR3 sequences, 20% to 25% seen once. This sample also belongs to another study, concerning T cells of mothers and their children.

The TCR sequence derives from a boy between 10 and 17 years old in good health. The sample taken for sequencing was blood. The V and J genes are TRBV25-1 and TRBJ2-3; D gene unclear. The CDR3 protein is CASSEFWGSTDTQYF. In DNA form, the CDR3 reads TGTGCCAGCAGTGAATTCTGGGGTAGCACAGATACGCAGTATTTT.